The present TCR beta chain was sequenced within a study of identical twins. The V end lost 3 bases, the J end lost 10 bases, and 16 bases lay between the germline ends. The CDR3 loop spans 14 amino acids. Germline CDR1 and CDR2: ENHRY and SYGVKD. Every donor was a healthy Caucasian. TCRdb recomputed calls from the 5' RACE reads with MiXCR, one row per CDR3 protein. The sample includes 1.5 million or so distinct CDR3 sequences, around 33% seen only once; the top ten take around 0.25%. This TCR was sampled from a newborn girl in good health. Source material: cord blood. This rearrangement joins TRBV10-3 to TRBJ2-1; the D is unclear. CDR3 sequence reads: CAISDPLSKAEQFF. The CDR3, as DNA: TGTGCCATCAGTGACCCACTTTCGAAAGCCGAGCAGTTCTTC.